This T cell receptor (beta chain) was sequenced in a study of response to subunit inactivated influenza vaccine (dated by TCRdb to 2016 to 2019). Study-level background: Deep quantitative T cell receptor repertoire profiling was used in the study to track responses to a trivalent subunit inactivated influenza vaccine. The investigation overall reported the following: The authors proposed that each seasonal influenza vaccination may bring in only a limited number of new T cells.

This clonotype was found a few times. This receptor's antigen is unknown. No base quality information exists; no much larger clone differs at one position. The method was RT-PCR. Sequencing relied on an Illumina HiSeq 2500. Clones were called with MiXCR by TCRdb after fastp trimmed the public reads at Q25, and only in-frame beta chains were retained. When rows share a CDR3 protein, they turn into one entry using the most common DNA and genes. The sample profile shows about 570,000 distinct CDR3 sequences; 12% of them were found once. About 9.4% of the sample is in the top ten clones. The CDR3 sequence holds 17 residues, the cysteine and phenylalanine included. Of all the DNA, just the CDR3 is kept, 51 bases in frame from base 1. CDR1 is given as LNHNV and CDR2 as YYDKDF, both from the germline V gene (reference sequence). The V end gives up 1 base and the J end 7 bases, leaving 10 bases in the junction not matched to a gene.

This specimen was PBMCs from blood, taken on the day of vaccination. The V gene is TRBV15 and the J gene is TRBJ2-1, and TRBD1 aligns with 10 junction nucleotides. The TCR sequence derives from a man in his fifties who received an inactivated influenza vaccine. Donor details come from another sample of the same person, matched by shared clones. The DNA sequence is TGTGCCACCAGCAGAGGAGTTGGGGACAGGGGTGTGAATGAGCAGTTCTTC. Translated, this is CATSRGVGDRGVNEQFF.